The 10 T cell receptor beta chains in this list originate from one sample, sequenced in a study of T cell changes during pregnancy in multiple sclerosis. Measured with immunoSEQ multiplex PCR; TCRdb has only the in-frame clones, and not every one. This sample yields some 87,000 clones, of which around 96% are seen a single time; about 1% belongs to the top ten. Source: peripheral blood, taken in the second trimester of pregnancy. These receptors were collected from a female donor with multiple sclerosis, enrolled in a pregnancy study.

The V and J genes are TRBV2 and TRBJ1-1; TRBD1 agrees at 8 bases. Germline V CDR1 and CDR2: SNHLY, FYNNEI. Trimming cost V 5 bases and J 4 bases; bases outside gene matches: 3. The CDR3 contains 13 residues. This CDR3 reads CASSRTGSTEAFF. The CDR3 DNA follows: TGTGCCAGCAGTCGGACAGGGAGCACTGAAGCTTTCTTT. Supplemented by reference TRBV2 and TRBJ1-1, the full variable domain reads EPEVTQTPSHQVTQMGQEVILRCVPISNHLYFYWYRQILGQKVEFLVSFYNNEISEKSEIFDDQFSVERPDGSNFTLKIRSTKLEDSAMYFCASSRTGSTEAFFGQGTRLTVV.

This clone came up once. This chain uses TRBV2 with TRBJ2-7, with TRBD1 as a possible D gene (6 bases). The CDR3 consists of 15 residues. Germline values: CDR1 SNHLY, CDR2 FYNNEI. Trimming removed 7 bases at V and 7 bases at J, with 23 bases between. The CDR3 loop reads CASMPEGQRYMEQYF. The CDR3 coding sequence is TGTGCCAGCATGCCTGAAGGACAGAGATACATGGAGCAGTACTTC.

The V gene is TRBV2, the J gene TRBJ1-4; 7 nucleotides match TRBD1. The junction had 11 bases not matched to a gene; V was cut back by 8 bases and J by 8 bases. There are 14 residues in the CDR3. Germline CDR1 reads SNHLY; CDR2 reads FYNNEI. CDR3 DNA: TGTGCCAGCGGTTTAGAGGGGGCCGGCGAAAAACTGTTTTTT. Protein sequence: CASGLEGAGEKLFF.

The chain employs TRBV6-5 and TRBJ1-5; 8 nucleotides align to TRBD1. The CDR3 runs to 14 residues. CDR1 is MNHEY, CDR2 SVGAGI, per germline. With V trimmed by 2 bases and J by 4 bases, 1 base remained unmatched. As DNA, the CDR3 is TGTGCCAGCAGTTACACAGGGGGGAATCAGCCCCAGCATTTT. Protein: CASSYTGGNQPQHF.

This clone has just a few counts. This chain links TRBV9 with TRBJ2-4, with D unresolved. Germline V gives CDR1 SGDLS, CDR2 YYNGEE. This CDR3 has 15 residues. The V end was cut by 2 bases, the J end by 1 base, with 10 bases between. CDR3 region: CASSVGGDAKNIQYF. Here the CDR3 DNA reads TGTGCCAGCAGCGTCGGCGGTGACGCCAAAAACATTCAGTACTTC.

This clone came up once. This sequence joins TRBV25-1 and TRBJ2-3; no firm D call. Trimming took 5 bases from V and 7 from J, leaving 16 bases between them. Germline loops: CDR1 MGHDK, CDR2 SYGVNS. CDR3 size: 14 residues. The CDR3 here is CASSPQASQNTQYF. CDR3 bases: TGTGCCAGCAGTCCTCAGGCATCCCAAAATACGCAGTATTTT.

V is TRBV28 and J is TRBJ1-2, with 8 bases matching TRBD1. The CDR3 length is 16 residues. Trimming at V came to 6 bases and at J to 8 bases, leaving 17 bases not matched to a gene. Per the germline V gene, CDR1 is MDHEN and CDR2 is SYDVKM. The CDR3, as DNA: TGTGCCAGCAGGGAAAGAGTAGACAGGGGTGGTGGGGGCTACACCTTC. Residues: CASRERVDRGGGGYTF.

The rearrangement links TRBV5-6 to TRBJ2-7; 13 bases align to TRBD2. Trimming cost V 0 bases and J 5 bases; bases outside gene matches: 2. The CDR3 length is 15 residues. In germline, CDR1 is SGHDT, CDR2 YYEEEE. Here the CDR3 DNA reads TGTGCCAGCAGCTTGGGGACTAGCGGGAGCAACGAGCAGTACTTC. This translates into CASSLGTSGSNEQYF. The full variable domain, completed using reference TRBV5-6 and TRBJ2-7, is DAGVTQSPTHLIKTRGQQVTLRCSPKSGHDTVSWYQQALGQGPQFIFQYYEEEERQRGNFPDRFSGHQFPNYSSELNVNALLLGDSALYLCASSLGTSGSNEQYFGPGTRLTVT.

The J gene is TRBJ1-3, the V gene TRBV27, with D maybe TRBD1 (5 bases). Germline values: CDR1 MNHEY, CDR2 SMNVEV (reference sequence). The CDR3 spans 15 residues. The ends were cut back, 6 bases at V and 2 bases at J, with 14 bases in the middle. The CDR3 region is CASSRLGGAGNTIYF. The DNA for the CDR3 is TGTGCCAGCAGCCGCTTGGGAGGGGCTGGAAACACCATATATTTT.

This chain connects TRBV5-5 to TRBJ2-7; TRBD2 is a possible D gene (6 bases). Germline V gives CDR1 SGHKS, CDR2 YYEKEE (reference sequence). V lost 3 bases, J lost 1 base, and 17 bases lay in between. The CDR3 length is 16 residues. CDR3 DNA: TGTGCCAGCAGCTCCCGGGTCCTAGCGCGGTCCTACGAGCAGTACTTC. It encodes CASSSRVLARSYEQYF.